One sample yielded the 5 T cell receptor beta chains listed below, sequenced in a study of regulatory T cells in long-lasting Graves disease. Building the TCR beta libraries relied on iRepertoire HTBI primers, and CDR3 regions underwent Arm-PCR. Each CDR3 protein gets one entry after TCRdb re-called the multiplex PCR reads with MiXCR. The table has roughly 300,000 distinct CDR3 sequences, about 19% seen once. Time point described: persistent/refractory GD, antithyroid drugs over 5 years with positive TRAb. There was RNA extracted from PBMCs, and the TCR library was made from it. The specimen comprised peripheral blood mononuclear cells (PBMCs), sampled when the disease was refractory, from a patient treated with antithyroid drugs. Source of these receptors: a female donor with Graves disease.

This clonotype was counted only a few times. The V call is TRBV20-1, the J call TRBJ1-1; possibly TRBD1 for D (6 bases). The CDR3 is 11 amino acids. CDR1 and CDR2 (germline): DFQATT, SNEGSKA (reference sequence). V was shortened by 7 bases and J by 1 base, with 7 bases between the two germline ends. The CDR3 DNA reads TGCAGTGAACAGGGGAACACTGAAGCTTTCTTT. It yields the protein CSEQGNTEAFF.

The sample holds many counts of this clonotype. The chain recombines TRBV28 with TRBJ1-5, with D tentatively TRBD1 (5 bases). Trimming stripped 5 bases from V and 5 bases from J, with 16 bases between. This CDR3 has 15 residues. Germline values: CDR1 MDHEN, CDR2 SYDVKM. The CDR3 here is CASSPLGRVDQPQHF. CDR3 bases: TGTGCCAGCAGTCCCCTCGGCAGGGTCGATCAGCCCCAGCATTTT.

The rearrangement uses TRBV27 and TRBJ2-2; 9 bases line up with TRBD2. The CDR3 consists of 16 residues. Germline CDR1 MNHEY, CDR2 SMNVEV (reference sequence). The J segment lost 6 bases and the V segment lost 8 bases, leaving 13 bases of the junction unmatched. The CDR3 nucleotides are TGTGCCAGCCATGGCCCCGGGGCGGGAGGGGCCGGGGAGCTGTTTTTT. Protein sequence: CASHGPGAGGAGELFF.

In its sample, this clonotype was seen many times. V and J are TRBV15 and TRBJ1-5; TRBD1 agrees at 7 bases. The CDR3 has 17 residues. CDR1 and CDR2 (germline): LNHNV, YYDKDF (reference sequence). With V trimmed by 2 bases and J by 6 bases, 13 bases remained unmatched. The CDR3 loop is CATSRSVGRGLSQPQHF. DNA of the CDR3: TGTGCCACCAGCAGATCAGTCGGCAGGGGGTTGTCTCAGCCCCAGCATTTT.

The chain has TRBV6-1 and TRBJ1-3; no clear D. The CDR3 consists of 12 residues. Trimming took off 10 bases at V and 0 bases at J, with 7 bases between the two ends. Germline V CDR1 and CDR2: MNHNS, SASEGT. The CDR3 coding sequence is TGTGCCACTGAAAGCTCTGGAAACACCATATATTTT. This gives the protein CATESSGNTIYF.